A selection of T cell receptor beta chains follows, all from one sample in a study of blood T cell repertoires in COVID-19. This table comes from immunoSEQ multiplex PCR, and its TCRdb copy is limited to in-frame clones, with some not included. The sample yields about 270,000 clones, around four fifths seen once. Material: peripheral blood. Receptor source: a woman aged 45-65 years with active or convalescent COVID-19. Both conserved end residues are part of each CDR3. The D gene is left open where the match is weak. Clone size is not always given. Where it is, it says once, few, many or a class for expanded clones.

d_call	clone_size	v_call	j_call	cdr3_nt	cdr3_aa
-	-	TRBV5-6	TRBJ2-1	TGTGCCAGCAGCTTGGCGGGGGTGCATGAGCAGTTCTTC	CASSLAGVHEQFF
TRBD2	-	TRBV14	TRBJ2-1	TGTGCCAGCAGCCCCGGGACTAGCGGGAGGCCGCTTCGATACAATGAGCAGTTCTTC	CASSPGTSGRPLRYNEQFF
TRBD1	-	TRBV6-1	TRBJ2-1	TGTGCCAGCAGTGTTAGGGACAGGGGTTACCTGGGGGGTGAGCAGTTCTTC	CASSVRDRGYLGGEQFF
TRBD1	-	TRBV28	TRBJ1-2	TGTGCCAGCAGCCCTCCGGGACAGGGTAACTATGGCTACACCTTC	CASSPPGQGNYGYTF
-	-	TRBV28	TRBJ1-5	TGTGCCAGCAGTCACCCTCGGACAGATCGGTATTCCAATCAGCCCCAGCATTTT	CASSHPRTDRYSNQPQHF
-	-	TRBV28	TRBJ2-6	TGTGCCAGCAGTTTATGGAACTGGGCTGCCGGGGCCAACGTCCTGACTTTC	CASSLWNWAAGANVLTF
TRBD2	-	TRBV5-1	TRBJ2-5	TGCGCCAGCACCCCGCCTAGCGGGAGTGCAGAGACCCAGTACTTC	CASTPPSGSAETQYF
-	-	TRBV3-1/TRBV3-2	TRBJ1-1	TGTGCCACCAGGGGAGCCATGAACACTGAAGCTTTCTTT	CATRGAMNTEAFF
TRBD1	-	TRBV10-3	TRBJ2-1	TGTGCAGGGGGCATTTACAATGAGCAGTTCTTC	CAGGIYNEQFF
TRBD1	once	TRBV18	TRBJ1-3	TGTGCCAGCTCACCTCGCGGACAGGGAACGGTGGGCTCTGGAAACACCATATATTTT	CASSPRGQGTVGSGNTIYF
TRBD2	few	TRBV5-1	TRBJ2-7	TGCGCCAGCAGCTTTACTACTAGCGGGACCTACGAGCAGTACTTC	CASSFTTSGTYEQYF
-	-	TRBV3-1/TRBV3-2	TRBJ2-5	TGTGCCAGCAGCCAAGATCTTCCGTACCGCGGGTTGAAAGAGACCCAGTACTTC	CASSQDLPYRGLKETQYF
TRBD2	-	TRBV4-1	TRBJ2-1	TGCGCCAGCAGCCACGCGTTAGCGGGAGGAACCCACAATGAGCAGTTCTTC	CASSHALAGGTHNEQFF
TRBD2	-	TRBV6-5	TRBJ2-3	TGTGCCAGCAGAGCGGGAGGGGACACAGATACGCAGTATTTT	CASRAGGDTDTQYF
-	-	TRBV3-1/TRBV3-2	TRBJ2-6	TGTGCCAGCAGCCAAGAAAGGGGAAGGGACTCTGGGGCCAACGTCCTGACTTTC	CASSQERGRDSGANVLTF
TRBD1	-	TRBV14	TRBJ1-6	TGTGCCAGCAGCCAAGGGACAGGGGTCCCCCTCCACTTT	CASSQGTGVPLHF
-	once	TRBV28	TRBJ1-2	TGTGCCACTCGCTTCCCTCTCGGGACAAAGGGACGGGGGGGGACCACTTATTATGGCTACACCTTC	CATRFPLGTKGRGGTTYYGYTF
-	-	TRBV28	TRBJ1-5	TGTGCCAGCAGTGCCGGCCAGGGGAGCAATCAGCCCCAGCATTTT	CASSAGQGSNQPQHF